This T cell receptor (beta chain) was recovered during a study of cytomegalovirus exposure and HLA in healthy donors. Points from the study as a whole: Based on reports, TCR beta sequences accurately predicted HLA-A and HLA-B alleles for most subjects. As was reported, the classifier diagnosed cytomegalovirus status with high specificity and sensitivity. Being indistinguishable, some V segments were excluded, TRBV6-2 and TRBV6-3 among them.

This clone was observed a single time. The antigen remains undetermined. 60 Vbeta and 13 Jbeta primers were used in PCR. The protocol was immunoSEQ multiplex PCR, while the TCRdb copy is restricted to in-frame clones and leaves out a portion. The table has about 67,000 clones, around 63% seen once. The length of the CDR3 is 11 residues. Per the germline V gene, CDR1 is DFQATT and CDR2 is SNEGSKA (reference sequence). The specimen was PBMCs. The chain couples TRBV20-1 to TRBJ1-2, with a tentative D call TRBD1 (5 bases). The clonotype comes from a woman between 25 and 40 years old in good health and CMV-seronegative. The CDR3 loop is CSPTGTYGYTF. The CDR3 DNA follows: TGCTCCCCCACAGGAACCTATGGCTACACCTTC.